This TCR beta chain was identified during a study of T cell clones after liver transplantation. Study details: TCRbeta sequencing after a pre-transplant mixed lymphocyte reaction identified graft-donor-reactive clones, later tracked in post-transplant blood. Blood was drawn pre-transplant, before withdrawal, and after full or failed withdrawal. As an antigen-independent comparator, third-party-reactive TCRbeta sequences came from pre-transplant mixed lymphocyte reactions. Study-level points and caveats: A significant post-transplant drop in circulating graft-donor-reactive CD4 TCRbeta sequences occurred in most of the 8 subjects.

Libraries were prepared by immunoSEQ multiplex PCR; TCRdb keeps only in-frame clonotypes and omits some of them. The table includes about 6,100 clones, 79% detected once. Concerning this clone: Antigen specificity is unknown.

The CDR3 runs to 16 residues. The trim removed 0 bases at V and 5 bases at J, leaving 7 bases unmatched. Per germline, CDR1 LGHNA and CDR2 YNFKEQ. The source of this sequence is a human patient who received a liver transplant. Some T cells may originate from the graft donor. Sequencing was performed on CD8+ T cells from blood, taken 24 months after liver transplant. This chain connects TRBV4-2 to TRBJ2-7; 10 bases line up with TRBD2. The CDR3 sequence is CASSQDEAAGGDEQYF. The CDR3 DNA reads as TGTGCCAGCAGCCAAGATGAAGCAGCGGGGGGGGACGAGCAGTACTTC.